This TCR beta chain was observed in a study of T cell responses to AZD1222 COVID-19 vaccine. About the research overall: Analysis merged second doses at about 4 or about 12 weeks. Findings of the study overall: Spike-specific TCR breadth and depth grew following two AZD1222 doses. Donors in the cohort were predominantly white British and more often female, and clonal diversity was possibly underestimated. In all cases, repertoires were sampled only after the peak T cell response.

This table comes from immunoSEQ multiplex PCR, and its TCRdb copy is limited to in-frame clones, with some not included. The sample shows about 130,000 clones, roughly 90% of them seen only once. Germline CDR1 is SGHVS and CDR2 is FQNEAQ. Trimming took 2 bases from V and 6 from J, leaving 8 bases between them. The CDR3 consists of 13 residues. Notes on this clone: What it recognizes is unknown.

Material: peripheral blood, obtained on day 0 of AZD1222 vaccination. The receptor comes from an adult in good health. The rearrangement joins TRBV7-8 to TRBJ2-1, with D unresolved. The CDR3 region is CASSLRTVNEQFF. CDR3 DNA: TGTGCCAGCAGCTTACGGACCGTCAATGAGCAGTTCTTC.